Listed here are 14 T cell receptor beta chains from one sample, sequenced in a study of PD-L1 blockade in urothelial cancer. Clones were sequenced by immunoSEQ multiplex PCR, and TCRdb holds only the in-frame ones, with some missing. The sample yields some 100,000 clones, around 93% seen once. Sequences were derived from PBMCs, sampled around atezolizumab (anti-PD-L1) treatment. The receptors here all came from a woman older than 75 with urothelial cancer.

The genes are TRBV2 and TRBJ2-5; the D gene is possibly TRBD2 (5 bases). There are 13 residues in the CDR3. The germline CDR1 and CDR2 sequences are SNHLY and FYNNEI. The germline V and J ends were trimmed by 4 bases and 2 bases, with 8 bases remaining between them. The CDR3 reads CASSAGFQETQYF. As DNA, the CDR3 is TGTGCCAGCAGTGCGGGATTTCAAGAGACCCAGTACTTC.

The chain joins TRBV6-6 to TRBJ1-1; 12 nucleotides match TRBD1. The ends lost 1 base at V and 6 bases at J; junction bases unmatched: 3. CDR3 length: 15 residues. Looked up from germline, CDR1 is MNHNY and CDR2 is SVGAGI (reference sequence). CDR3: CASSYLGQGAAEAFF. The CDR3 bases are TGTGCCAGCAGTTACTTGGGACAGGGGGCGGCTGAAGCTTTCTTT.

The V and J genes are TRBV11-1 and TRBJ2-3, with 11 bases identical to TRBD2. Per the germline V gene, CDR1 is SGHAT and CDR2 is FQDESV (reference sequence). This CDR3 is built from 18 residues. V lost 3 bases and J lost 1; bases outside the gene matches: 9. The CDR3 here is CASSFLAASGGRTDTQYF. The CDR3 DNA reads as TGTGCCAGCAGCTTCCTGGCGGCTAGCGGGGGGCGCACAGATACGCAGTATTTT.

The chain links TRBV5-1 to TRBJ1-4; unclear D gene. Trimming shortened V by 0 bases and J by 8 bases, and 14 bases separated the two germline ends. The CDR3 length is 15 residues. CDR1 is SGHRS, CDR2 YFSETQ, per germline. In DNA form, the CDR3 reads TGCGCCAGCAGCTTGGGAGGCCCCCTAAGGGAAAAACTGTTTTTT. Translated: CASSLGGPLREKLFF.

The V and J genes are TRBV6-1 and TRBJ2-1; D is undetermined. The CDR3 has 15 residues. Trimming removed 5 bases from V and 4 bases from J, with 15 bases in between. Germline V CDR1 and CDR2: MNHNS, SASEGT. The CDR3 region is CASSLQATAYNEQFF. As DNA, the CDR3 is TGTGCCAGCAGTCTTCAGGCGACGGCTTACAATGAGCAGTTCTTC.

This clone has just one count. J is TRBJ1-4 and V is TRBV19; 11 positions agree with TRBD1. Germline V gene sequence: CDR1 LNHDA, CDR2 SQIVND (reference sequence). The CDR3 loop spans 14 amino acids. J gave up 8 bases and V 5 bases, and 4 bases lay outside the gene matches. CDR3 sequence (DNA): TGTGCCAGTAGTCTGGGACAGGGGGGCGAAAAACTGTTTTTT. Its protein product is CASSLGQGGEKLFF.

This rearrangement joins TRBV6-5 to TRBJ2-1; D is possibly TRBD2 (6 bases). The germline V gene encodes CDR1 MNHEY and CDR2 SVGAGI. The CDR3 has 12 residues. V was trimmed by 8 bases and J by 6 bases, leaving 11 bases between them. Here the CDR3 DNA reads TGTGCCAGCGGAGGGGCCCCCAATGAGCAGTTCTTC. This gives the protein CASGGAPNEQFF.

The chain has TRBV29-1 and TRBJ1-1; 7 positions match TRBD1. Germline values: CDR1 SQVTM, CDR2 ANQGSEA. J gave up 5 bases and V 7 bases, and 10 bases lay outside the gene matches. The length of the CDR3 is 13 residues. CDR3 bases: TGCAGCGCCGAAGGGGGCATGAGGACTGAAGCTTTCTTT. Translating gives CSAEGGMRTEAFF.

The chain carries TRBV2 and TRBJ2-3; D unresolved. There are 12 residues in the CDR3. CDR1 and CDR2 from the germline V gene are SNHLY and FYNNEI. V lost 7 bases, J lost 5 bases, and 10 bases lay in between. The CDR3 DNA sequence: TGTGCCAGCAAAGTAGTCGTAGATACGCAGTATTTT. The encoded protein is CASKVVVDTQYF.

This clone appeared once. J is TRBJ2-1 and V is TRBV7-3, with TRBD2 matching 16 bases. The CDR3 runs to 16 residues. CDR1 is SGHTA, CDR2 FQGTGA, per germline. With V trimmed by 4 bases and J by 9 bases, 6 bases remained unmatched. CDR3 loop: CASSSGLAGGPGEQFF. The CDR3 DNA is TGTGCCAGCAGCTCGGGACTAGCGGGAGGGCCAGGTGAGCAGTTCTTC.

The chain carries TRBV13 and TRBJ2-7; D is unclear. Trimming took off 0 bases at V and 0 bases at J, with 3 bases between the two ends. In germline, CDR1 is PRHDT, CDR2 FYEKMQ (reference sequence). CDR3 length equals 13 residues. The CDR3 reads CASSLGSSYEQYF. CDR3 in DNA: TGTGCCAGCAGCTTAGGCAGCTCCTACGAGCAGTACTTC.

The CDR3 nucleotides read TGTGCCAGCAGCTTACAGACAGGGCCAAACTATGGCTACACCTTC. Its translation: CASSLQTGPNYGYTF. The chain couples TRBV13 to TRBJ1-2, with 7 positions matching TRBD1. CDR3 length: 15 amino acids. V shed 2 bases, J shed 2 bases, and the junction held 5 bases outside the gene matches. CDR1 is PRHDT and CDR2 is FYEKMQ in the germline V gene (reference sequence).

V gene TRBV19 combines with J gene TRBJ2-1; tentatively, D is TRBD2 (6 bases). V lost 2 bases, J lost 7 bases, and 15 bases lay in between. The CDR3 has 15 residues. Germline V CDR1 and CDR2: LNHDA, SQIVND (reference sequence). As DNA, the CDR3 is TGTGCCAGTAGTATAAACGGGAGAAGCCCAAATGAGCAGTTCTTC. Translating gives CASSINGRSPNEQFF.

The chain is built from TRBV19 and TRBJ2-1; TRBD2 might be the D (5 bases). This CDR3 comprises 13 residues. Looked up from germline, CDR1 is LNHDA and CDR2 is SQIVND (reference sequence). Trimming removed 5 bases at V and 5 bases at J, with 10 bases between. The CDR3, as DNA: TGTGCCAGTAGTGTAACTAGGGACAATGAGCAGTTCTTC. Its protein is CASSVTRDNEQFF.